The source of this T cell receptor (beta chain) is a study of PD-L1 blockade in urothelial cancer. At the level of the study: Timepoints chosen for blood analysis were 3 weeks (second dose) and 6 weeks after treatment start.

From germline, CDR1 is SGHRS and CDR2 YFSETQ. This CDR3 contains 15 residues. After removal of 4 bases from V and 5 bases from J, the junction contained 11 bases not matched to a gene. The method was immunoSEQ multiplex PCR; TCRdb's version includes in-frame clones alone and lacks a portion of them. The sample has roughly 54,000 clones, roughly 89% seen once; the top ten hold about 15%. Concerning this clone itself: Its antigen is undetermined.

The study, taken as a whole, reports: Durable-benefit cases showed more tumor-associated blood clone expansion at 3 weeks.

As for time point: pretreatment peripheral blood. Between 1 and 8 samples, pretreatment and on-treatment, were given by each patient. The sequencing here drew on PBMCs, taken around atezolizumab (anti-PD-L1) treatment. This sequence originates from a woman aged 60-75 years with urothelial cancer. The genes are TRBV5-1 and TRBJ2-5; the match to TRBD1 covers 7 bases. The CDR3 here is CASSAQTGFEETQYF. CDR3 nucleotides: TGCGCCAGCAGCGCCCAGACAGGGTTTGAGGAGACCCAGTACTTC.